The 27 T cell receptor beta chains listed next were all sequenced from one sample in a study of cytomegalovirus exposure and HLA in healthy donors. It was with 60 Vbeta and 13 Jbeta primers that the PCR ran. Generated by immunoSEQ multiplex PCR, the TCRdb table keeps only in-frame clones and is missing some. The table records under 200,000 clones, over 80% of them present only once. The sample taken for sequencing was PBMCs. Receptors originate from a human donor in good health.

The V gene is TRBV7-9, the J gene TRBJ2-3, with 9 bases matching TRBD2. The trim removed 6 bases at V and 2 bases at J, leaving 3 bases unmatched. Germline V CDR1 and CDR2: SEHNR, FQNEAQ (reference sequence). This CDR3 spans 14 amino acids. The CDR3 sequence is CASRAGLATDTQYF. Here the CDR3 DNA reads TGTGCCAGCAGAGCGGGACTAGCCACAGATACGCAGTATTTT.

The V and J genes are TRBV5-1 and TRBJ1-2, with D unresolved. Per the germline V gene, CDR1 is SGHRS and CDR2 is YFSETQ. This CDR3 is built from 15 residues. V was clipped by 2 bases and J by 3 bases, with 14 bases between them. The CDR3 DNA reads as TGCGCCAGCAGCTTTCGGGGTAATACTGACTATGGCTACACCTTC. Translated: CASSFRGNTDYGYTF.

This clone was seen just once. The chain couples TRBV6-6 to TRBJ2-7, with D maybe TRBD2 (5 bases). This CDR3 spans 14 amino acids. The germline gives CDR1 MNHNY, CDR2 SVGAGI (reference sequence). Deletions cut 2 bases from V and 7 bases from J, with 15 bases between. DNA of the CDR3: TGTGCCAGCAGTTACGGACTGAGTACCGGGGAGCAGTACTTC. It is translated as CASSYGLSTGEQYF.

V is TRBV10-3 and J is TRBJ2-5; tentatively, D is TRBD1 (6 bases). The end of the DNA aligns better with TRBJ2-7, so the J call may be wrong. This CDR3 has 14 residues. Germline V CDR1 and CDR2: ENHRY, SYGVKD. CDR3 sequence: CATSSGGNSYEQYF. In DNA form, the CDR3 reads TGTGCCACCTCAAGTGGGGGCAACTCCTACGAGCAGTACTTC.

The chain uses TRBV19 and TRBJ1-5; D uncertain. CDR1 and CDR2 (germline): LNHDA, SQIVND (reference sequence). This CDR3 region has 14 residues. Trimming shortened V by 6 bases and J by 0 bases, and 9 bases separated the two germline ends. This CDR3 is CASRHGLSNQPQHF. The CDR3 nucleotides are TGTGCCAGTAGGCATGGACTTAGCAATCAGCCCCAGCATTTT.

The V call is TRBV6-1, the J call TRBJ1-1, with 12 bases matching TRBD1. V was clipped by 4 bases and J by 3 bases; unmatched bases: 6. The CDR3 totals 16 residues. CDR1 MNHNS and CDR2 SASEGT come from the germline V gene. The CDR3 is CASSATGTGGHTEAFF. The CDR3 DNA reads TGTGCCAGCAGTGCAACCGGGACAGGGGGCCACACTGAAGCTTTCTTT.

In regard to this clone: The same CDR3 arises from other DNA sequences in this sample as well. The V and J genes are TRBV18 and TRBJ2-1, with 10 bases fitting TRBD2. J lost 7 bases, V lost 3 bases, and 6 bases had no gene match. Germline loops: CDR1 KGHSH, CDR2 LQKENI. This CDR3 region has 15 residues. This CDR3 reads CASSPTSGGANEQFF. CDR3 coding DNA: TGTGCCAGCTCACCGACGAGCGGGGGGGCTAATGAGCAGTTCTTC. The variable domain in full, completed from reference TRBV18 and TRBJ2-1, reads NAGVMQNPRHLVRRRGQEARLRCSPMKGHSHVYWYRQLPEEGLKFMVYLQKENIIDESGMPKERFSAEFPKEGPSILRIQQVVRGDSAAYFCASSPTSGGANEQFFGPGTRLTVL.

This rearrangement joins TRBV9 to TRBJ1-1; D unclear. Between the trimmed V and J ends, which lost 0 bases and 1 base, there was a span of 10 bases. Germline V gene lookup returns CDR1 SGDLS and CDR2 YYNGEE. The CDR3 spans 15 residues. The CDR3 reads CASSVGGSSNTEAFF. The CDR3 region has the DNA TGTGCCAGCAGCGTAGGCGGCAGCTCGAACACTGAAGCTTTCTTT.

The chain has TRBV10-1 and TRBJ1-2; no definite D call. The CDR3 has 12 amino acids. With 2 bases removed from V and 4 bases from J, the gap between germline ends came to 5 bases. Germline V CDR1 and CDR2: WNHNN, SYGVQD (reference sequence). The CDR3 is CASSEPRYGYTF. CDR3 coding DNA: TGCGCCAGCAGTGAGCCGCGCTATGGCTACACCTTC.

The chain joins TRBV6-5 to TRBJ2-5, with 10 bases identical to TRBD1. The J call may be in error: the DNA end matches TRBJ2-7 better. This CDR3 has 15 residues. Germline CDR1 and CDR2: MNHEY and SVGAGI. In DNA, the CDR3 is TGTGCCAGCAGGAAGGACAGGGGGGACAACTACGAGCAGTACTTC. Translation gives CASRKDRGDNYEQYF.

The J gene is TRBJ2-5, the V gene TRBV5-1; 7 nucleotides match TRBD1. Gene TRBJ2-7 matches the end of the DNA better, so the J call may be wrong. The CDR3 covers 15 residues. Germline V gene lookup returns CDR1 SGHRS and CDR2 YFSETQ. The CDR3, as DNA: TGCGCCAGCAGCGCCCAACAGGGGCTCTTGTACGAGCAGTACTTC. Its translation: CASSAQQGLLYEQYF.

The genes are TRBV4-1 and TRBJ1-3, with a tentative D call TRBD1 (6 bases). Looked up from germline, CDR1 is MGHRA and CDR2 is YSYEKL. CDR3 size: 17 residues. The V and J ends lost 1 base and 7 bases respectively, with 20 bases between them. The CDR3 nucleotides read TGCGCCAGCAGCCAAGCAGAGGTCAGGGACATTCGGAACACCATATATTTT. Its translation: CASSQAEVRDIRNTIYF.

The J gene is TRBJ2-1, the V gene TRBV5-6; D remains ambiguous. Germline values: CDR1 SGHDT, CDR2 YYEEEE. V was pared by 1 base and J by 0 bases, with 5 bases between. The CDR3 runs 14 residues. DNA for the CDR3: TGTGCCAGCAGCTTGAGGAGCTCCTACAATGAGCAGTTCTTC. It specifies CASSLRSSYNEQFF.

The V call is TRBV19, the J call TRBJ2-3; tentative D call: TRBD1 (6 bases). This CDR3 spans 13 amino acids. Germline CDR1 is LNHDA and CDR2 is SQIVND (reference sequence). V lost 11 bases and J lost 5, with 17 bases in between. DNA for the CDR3: TGTGCCTCGCAATTTCCAGGGGTAGATACGCAGTATTTT. This sequence encodes CASQFPGVDTQYF.

The genes are TRBV27 and TRBJ1-5, with unresolved D. The CDR3 length is 15 residues. The germline gives CDR1 MNHEY, CDR2 SMNVEV (reference sequence). Trimming removed 1 base from V and 3 bases from J, with 10 bases in between. CDR3 sequence reads: CASSLYGNINQPQHF. CDR3 DNA: TGTGCCAGCAGTTTATACGGGAATATCAATCAGCCCCAGCATTTT.

The chain couples TRBV4-1 to TRBJ2-5; D possibly corresponds to TRBD2 (7 bases). This CDR3 has 18 residues. The germline CDR1 and CDR2 sequences are MGHRA and YSYEKL. The V end was cut by 0 bases, the J end by 5 bases, with 22 bases between. CDR3 residues: CASSQDLLRGGAGETQYF. In DNA, the CDR3 is TGCGCCAGCAGCCAAGATTTATTAAGAGGGGGGGCAGGGGAGACCCAGTACTTC.

The V gene is TRBV6-4, the J gene TRBJ1-2; 9 bases align to TRBD1. After removal of 6 bases from V and 8 bases from J, the junction contained 13 bases not matched to a gene. CDR1 is MRHNA, CDR2 SNTAGT, per germline. The CDR3 consists of 15 residues. The CDR3 spells CASRATGGAMEGYTF. CDR3 in DNA: TGTGCCAGCAGGGCGACAGGGGGGGCCATGGAGGGCTACACCTTC.

This clone was picked up a small number of times. This chain connects TRBV10-3 to TRBJ1-1; D is ambiguous. The germline V gene encodes CDR1 ENHRY and CDR2 SYGVKD. With 0 bases removed from V and 4 bases from J, the gap between germline ends came to 6 bases. This CDR3 is built from 13 residues. The CDR3, as DNA: TGTGCCATCAGTGAGTCGCGGGGCACTGAAGCTTTCTTT. Translation: CAISESRGTEAFF.

This clone occurred a few times. This CDR3 is also generated by other DNA sequences in the sample. The rearrangement uses TRBV19 and TRBJ2-1; 9 nucleotides match TRBD2. J lost 3 bases, V lost 4 bases, and 1 base had no gene match. The germline CDR1 and CDR2 sequences are LNHDA and SQIVND (reference sequence). The CDR3 has 14 amino acids. CDR3 protein: CASSSGGDYNEQFF. CDR3 in DNA: TGTGCCAGTAGTAGCGGGGGGGACTACAATGAGCAGTTCTTC.

V gene TRBV7-9 combines with J gene TRBJ1-2, with TRBD1 matching over 8 bases. The CDR3 has 14 amino acids. The V segment lost 9 bases and the J segment 4 bases; nucleotides outside the gene matches: 10. The germline V gene encodes CDR1 SEHNR and CDR2 FQNEAQ (reference sequence). CDR3 residues: CASSPGGFLYGYTF. The CDR3 DNA sequence: TGTGCCAGTTCGCCAGGGGGCTTCCTCTATGGCTACACCTTC.

This chain connects TRBV14 to TRBJ2-5; TRBD2 agrees at 10 bases. In germline, CDR1 is SGHDN, CDR2 FVKESK. The trim removed 2 bases at V and 0 bases at J, leaving 3 bases unmatched. This CDR3 is built from 16 residues. CDR3 DNA sequence: TGTGCCAGCAGCCAACAGCGGGGGGGTTACCAAGAGACCCAGTACTTC. It encodes CASSQQRGGYQETQYF.

The CDR3 spells CASGRTGEPQHF. The CDR3 DNA sequence: TGTGCCAGCGGGCGGACGGGGGAGCCCCAGCATTTT. The chain combines TRBV2 with TRBJ1-5; TRBD1 is a possible D gene (5 bases). Germline CDR1 and CDR2: SNHLY and FYNNEI. The CDR3 extends over 12 amino acids. V was clipped by 8 bases and J by 8 bases, with 13 bases between them.

The chain employs TRBV9 and TRBJ2-5, with 7 bases aligning to TRBD2. The CDR3 has 17 amino acids. With 2 bases clipped from V and 5 bases from J, the junction kept 15 bases outside the gene matches. Germline loops: CDR1 SGDLS, CDR2 YYNGEE. CDR3: CASSVSVGGRGGETQYF. The DNA for the CDR3 is TGTGCCAGCAGCGTTAGCGTGGGAGGGCGGGGCGGGGAGACCCAGTACTTC.

This rearrangement joins TRBV18 to TRBJ1-1, with D uncertain. Trimming left V 4 bases short and J 5 bases short, with 11 bases between. Germline CDR1 reads KGHSH; CDR2 reads LQKENI. This CDR3 region has 13 residues. The CDR3 DNA sequence: TGTGCCAGCTCACGCGGTGGGAGGACTGAAGCTTTCTTT. Residues: CASSRGGRTEAFF.

The chain carries TRBV6-6 and TRBJ1-6; 10 bases match TRBD1. Per the germline V gene, CDR1 is MNHNY and CDR2 is SVGAGI (reference sequence). The V gene end was trimmed by 4 bases and the J gene end by 10 bases; junction bases not matched to a gene: 7. This CDR3 is built from 15 residues. The CDR3 protein is CASSFSGTGESPLHF. The CDR3 nucleotides are TGTGCCAGCAGTTTTTCGGGGACAGGGGAATCACCCCTCCACTTT.

This clone was counted between two and nine times. V gene TRBV4-2 combines with J gene TRBJ2-7, with D unclear. Germline CDR1 LGHNA, CDR2 YNFKEQ. Trimming removed 1 base at V and 3 bases at J, with 7 bases between. The CDR3 has 13 amino acids. This CDR3 is CASSQAGFYEQYF. CDR3 coding DNA: TGTGCCAGCAGCCAAGCCGGGTTCTACGAGCAGTACTTC.

The chain employs TRBV27 and TRBJ1-2; 11 nucleotides agree with TRBD1. Germline lookup yields CDR1 MNHEY and CDR2 SMNVEV (reference sequence). V lost 4 bases, J lost 7 bases, and 8 bases stayed unmatched. This CDR3 has 15 residues. CDR3 in amino acids: CASSSGTGGVSGYTF. DNA for the CDR3: TGTGCCAGCAGTTCGGGGACAGGGGGAGTTAGTGGCTACACCTTC.